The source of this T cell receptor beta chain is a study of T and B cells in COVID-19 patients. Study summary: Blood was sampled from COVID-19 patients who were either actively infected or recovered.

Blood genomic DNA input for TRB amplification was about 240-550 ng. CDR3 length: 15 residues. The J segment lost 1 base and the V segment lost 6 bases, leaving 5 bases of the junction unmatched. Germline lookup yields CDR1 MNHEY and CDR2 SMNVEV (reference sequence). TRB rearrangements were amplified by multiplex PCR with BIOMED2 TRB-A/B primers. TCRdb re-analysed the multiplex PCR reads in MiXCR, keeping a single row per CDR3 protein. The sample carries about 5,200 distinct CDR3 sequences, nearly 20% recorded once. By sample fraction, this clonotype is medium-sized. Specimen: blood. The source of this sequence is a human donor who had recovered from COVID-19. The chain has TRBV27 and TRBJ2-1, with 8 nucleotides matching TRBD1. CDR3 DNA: TGTGCCAGCAGACCCGACAGGGGATCCTACAATGAGCAGTTCTTC. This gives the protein CASRPDRGSYNEQFF.